Listed below are T cell receptor beta chains from one sample, sequenced in a study of control samples from healthy donors and cancer patients. Profiling relied on immunoSEQ multiplex PCR, and the TCRdb table lists in-frame clones only, not all of them. The repertoire holds approximately 59,000 clones, with 80% to 90% as singletons. The sequencing sample was made of PBMCs. The receptor source for this set is a woman between 55 and 75 years old with lung cancer. CDR3s include the opening cysteine and the closing phenylalanine or tryptophan. A D gene is named only where the DNA matches it firmly. Clone size is given for some rows only: seen once, a few or many times, or a class if the clone is expanded.

V gene	D gene	clone size	J gene	CDR3 DNA	CDR3 protein
TRBV6-5	TRBD2	few	TRBJ2-1	TGTGCCAGCAGTACCGGGGGGGCCGGGGCCAATGAGCAGTTCTTC	CASSTGGAGANEQFF
TRBV19	NA	NA	TRBJ1-1	TGTGCCAGTAGTATACGCACAGAGAACACTGAAGCTTTCTTT	CASSIRTENTEAFF
TRBV7-8	NA	NA	TRBJ1-6	TGTGCCAGCAGCTTAGGGGGGCGTAATTCACCCCTCCACTTT	CASSLGGRNSPLHF
TRBV5-1	TRBD1	NA	TRBJ2-1	TGCGCCAGCAGCATCGGGACAGCAAGGGATGAGCAGTTCTTC	CASSIGTARDEQFF
TRBV7-2	NA	NA	TRBJ1-2	TGTGCCAGCAGCTTTAGCAAAAGATATGGCTACACCTTC	CASSFSKRYGYTF
TRBV13	NA	NA	TRBJ2-2	TGTGCCAGCAGCCAAGAGGGGCTAGTGAACACCGGGGAGCTGTTTTTT	CASSQEGLVNTGELFF
TRBV28	NA	NA	TRBJ2-3	TGTGCCAGCAGCTGGGAAGATACGCAGTATTTT	CASSWEDTQYF
TRBV3-1/TRBV3-2	NA	NA	TRBJ2-7	TGTGCCAGCAGCAATACCCCGGGCCAGGTCGTCTTTGTGAGGCAGTACTTC	CASSNTPGQVVFVRQYF
TRBV5-1	NA	NA	TRBJ1-4	TGCGCCAGCAGCTTGGACGGTCGACTAGGAGAAAAACTGTTTTTT	CASSLDGRLGEKLFF
TRBV19	NA	NA	TRBJ2-7	TGTGCCAGCAGCATGGGAGACTACGAGCAGTACTTC	CASSMGDYEQYF
TRBV10-2	NA	NA	TRBJ1-5	TGCGCCAGCAGTGAGTCGTTTGGGGAGGGCAATCAGCCCCAGCATTTT	CASSESFGEGNQPQHF
TRBV14	TRBD1	NA	TRBJ1-6	TGTGCCAGCAGCCGGAGGACAGGGGGCAATTCACCCCTCCACTTT	CASSRRTGGNSPLHF
TRBV5-1	TRBD2	NA	TRBJ2-3	TGCGCCAGCAGCTTGGCCGGACTAGCGGGAGCAGATACGCAGTATTTT	CASSLAGLAGADTQYF
TRBV19	TRBD2	once	TRBJ2-1	TGTGCCAGTAGTCCCACTAGCGGGCAACCCTACAATGAGCAGTTCTTC	CASSPTSGQPYNEQFF
TRBV5-1	NA	NA	TRBJ1-5	TGCGCCAGCAGCTTGAGGGGAACCCTATATTCTAGCAATCAGCCCCAGCATTTT	CASSLRGTLYSSNQPQHF
TRBV7-3	TRBD2	NA	TRBJ2-5	TGTGCCAGCAGCTTAAATGGCGGGAGGGAAGAGACCCAGTACTTC	CASSLNGGREETQYF
TRBV7-2	NA	NA	TRBJ2-3	TGTGCCAGCAGCTTTGCAGATACGCAGTATTTT	CASSFADTQYF
TRBV10-2	NA	NA	TRBJ1-2	TGCGCCAGCAGTGGGACAGTTTACTATGGCTACACCTTC	CASSGTVYYGYTF
TRBV19	TRBD1	NA	TRBJ2-7	TGTGCCAGTAGTATCCTCCCGGACAGGGCCTACGAGCAGTACTTC	CASSILPDRAYEQYF
TRBV28	TRBD1	NA	TRBJ1-2	TGTGCCAGCAGTTTAAGTAGGACAGGGGTCTATGGCTACACCTTC	CASSLSRTGVYGYTF
TRBV6-1	NA	NA	TRBJ1-5	TGTGCCAGCAGTGAACTCGGAAATCAGCCCCAGCATTTT	CASSELGNQPQHF
TRBV7-2	NA	NA	TRBJ2-5	TGTGCCAGCAGCTTGCGCGGGTACTATCAAGAGACCCAGTACTTC	CASSLRGYYQETQYF
TRBV18	TRBD1	NA	TRBJ1-1	TGTGCCAGCTCACCATTGGGGACAGGGGCCGTGAACACTGAAGCTTTCTTT	CASSPLGTGAVNTEAFF
TRBV9	NA	NA	TRBJ1-4	TGTGCCAGCAGCGTGCAGGGCGCTAATGAAAAACTGTTTTTT	CASSVQGANEKLFF
TRBV7-3	NA	NA	TRBJ2-1	TGTGCCAGCAGCCGAACTAGCTCCTCCTACAATGAGCAGTTCTTC	CASSRTSSSYNEQFF
TRBV5-4	NA	NA	TRBJ1-1	TGTGCCAGCAGCTTGGCCATTTGGGGGCAGAACACTGAAGCTTTCTTT	CASSLAIWGQNTEAFF
TRBV27	NA	few	TRBJ2-5	TGTGCCAGCAGTTTAGTAAGGGAGACCCAGTACTTC	CASSLVRETQYF
TRBV5-1	TRBD1	NA	TRBJ2-7	TGCGCCAGCAGCCTGGGACAGTCCTACGAGCAGTACTTC	CASSLGQSYEQYF
TRBV2	NA	NA	TRBJ1-1	TGTGCCAGCAGTGACAGGGCGAACACTGAAGCTTTCTTT	CASSDRANTEAFF
TRBV6-5	TRBD1	NA	TRBJ2-1	TGTGCCAGCAGGCCCGGGACAGGGTACAATGAGCAGTTCTTC	CASRPGTGYNEQFF
TRBV29-1	TRBD1	NA	TRBJ1-2	TGCAGCGTTGAAGGGACAGGGGTCTATGGCTACACCTTC	CSVEGTGVYGYTF
TRBV13	TRBD2	NA	TRBJ2-7	TGTGCCAGCAGCTTGGGGGAGGGAACCCTTTCCTACGAGCAGTACTTC	CASSLGEGTLSYEQYF
TRBV4-1	NA	NA	TRBJ2-5	TGCGCCAGCAGCCAAGGGGCTCAGCGGGAGACCCAGTACTTC	CASSQGAQRETQYF
TRBV2	TRBD2	NA	TRBJ2-1	TGTGCCAGCAGTGAACTAGCGGGGGGGCCGCAGGAGCAGTTCTTC	CASSELAGGPQEQFF
TRBV4-2	TRBD1	NA	TRBJ1-2	TGTGCCAGCAGCTTAGACCTACAGGGGAATGGCTACACCTTC	CASSLDLQGNGYTF
TRBV4-1	NA	NA	TRBJ1-4	TGCGCCAGCAGCCAAGGGGGAGACATTCCCGAAAAACTGTTTTTT	CASSQGGDIPEKLFF
TRBV29-1	NA	NA	TRBJ1-2	TGCAGCGTTGCTGGGGGCTATGGCTACACCTTC	CSVAGGYGYTF
TRBV5-5	NA	NA	TRBJ2-7	TGTGCCAGCAGCTACCAACAGGCCTCTACCTACGAGCAGTACTTC	CASSYQQASTYEQYF
TRBV10-3	TRBD2	once	TRBJ2-2	TGTGCCATCAGTGACTCAAGCGGGAGAGAAACCGGGGAGCTGTTTTTT	CAISDSSGRETGELFF
TRBV9	NA	NA	TRBJ2-3	TGTGCCAGCAGCGTAGCCCAGGATACGCAGTATTTT	CASSVAQDTQYF
TRBV4-2	NA	NA	TRBJ2-7	TGTGCCAGCAGCCGCCGGGACGGGAACTACGAGCAGTACTTC	CASSRRDGNYEQYF
TRBV19	NA	NA	TRBJ2-2	TGTGCCAGTAGTTCGGTGGAGAGGGCGAACACCGGGGAGCTGTTTTTT	CASSSVERANTGELFF
TRBV18	TRBD1	NA	TRBJ2-4	TGTGCCAGCTCAGATTCCGGGACAGGGAAAAACATTCAGTACTTC	CASSDSGTGKNIQYF
TRBV2	TRBD1	NA	TRBJ1-1	TGTGCCAGCAGTGAAGCCGGGAGGGGGCGATACACTGAAGCTTTCTTT	CASSEAGRGRYTEAFF